This record covers a single T cell receptor (beta chain). Its antigen is not known. The sample is drawn from a study of shared clonotypes between healthy human individuals. Only CD45RO-negative cells positively selected for CCR7 counted as naive CD8 cells, so terminally differentiated effector memory CD45RA+ cells were excluded. Across several immunoSEQ plates, the genomic DNA of each subset was split evenly. Assay used: immunoSEQ multiplex PCR; TCRdb lists only in-frame clones, some missing. The sample contains roughly 770,000 clones, 90% to 97% of which appear only once. Points from the study as a whole: Collection of samples was limited to blood; tissue repertoires likely differ. Non-shared clonotypes showed lower generation probabilities than clonotypes common to all four donors. Roughly 4.6% of naive CD4 clonotypes were common to four donors.

The CDR3 contains 14 residues. V gave up 1 base and J gave up 3 bases, with 10 bases separating them. From germline, CDR1 is SEHNR and CDR2 FQNEAQ (reference sequence). The sample comprised naive CD8+ T cells sorted from blood. V is TRBV7-9 and J is TRBJ2-7; the D gene is possibly TRBD1 (6 bases). This clonotype originated in a man aged 25 to 40 in good health. CDR3 nucleotide sequence: TGTGCCAGCAGCTTAGGGGGGACATACTACGAGCAGTACTTC. Its translation: CASSLGGTYYEQYF.